The text below deals with one T cell receptor beta chain. The antigen is unknown. Assay used: immunoSEQ multiplex PCR; TCRdb lists only in-frame clones, some missing. The sample includes 130,000 or so clones, roughly 90% of them seen just once. Between the trimmed V and J ends, which lost 5 bases and 5 bases, there was a span of 19 bases. Germline CDR1 and CDR2: MDHEN and SYDVKM. This CDR3 has 15 residues. The source of the sample is a study of cytomegalovirus exposure and HLA in healthy donors. Study-wide results and caveats: For cytomegalovirus status, the classifier reportedly gave diagnoses with high specificity and sensitivity.

The TCR was taken from a young man in good health and CMV-seronegative. This sequence joins TRBV28 and TRBJ2-7, with TRBD1 as a possible D gene (6 bases). The sequenced sample was PBMCs. CDR3: CASSLGIGRGHEQYF. The CDR3 DNA is TGTGCCAGCAGTCTCGGAATCGGCAGGGGCCACGAGCAGTACTTC.